What follows is one T cell receptor (beta chain) and its context. The source of the sample is a study of blood T cell repertoires in COVID-19. On the study more broadly: Acute-phase and convalescent COVID-19 samples originated in the United States, Italy and Spain.

Measured with immunoSEQ multiplex PCR; TCRdb has only the in-frame clones, and not every one. Among more than 150,000 clones listed, approximately 80% were seen once. The ends were cut back, 5 bases at V and 7 bases at J, with 15 bases in the middle. Germline-derived CDR1 and CDR2 are MNHEY and SMNVEV (reference sequence). CDR3 size: 15 residues. The V and J genes are TRBV27 and TRBJ1-6, with D possibly being TRBD1 (6 bases). The sequence derives from a woman aged 55-69 years with acute or convalescent COVID-19. The specimen sequenced was peripheral blood. CDR3 loop: CASSMRGMLNSPLHF. CDR3 bases: TGTGCCAGCAGTATGAGGGGGATGCTAAATTCACCCCTCCACTTT.